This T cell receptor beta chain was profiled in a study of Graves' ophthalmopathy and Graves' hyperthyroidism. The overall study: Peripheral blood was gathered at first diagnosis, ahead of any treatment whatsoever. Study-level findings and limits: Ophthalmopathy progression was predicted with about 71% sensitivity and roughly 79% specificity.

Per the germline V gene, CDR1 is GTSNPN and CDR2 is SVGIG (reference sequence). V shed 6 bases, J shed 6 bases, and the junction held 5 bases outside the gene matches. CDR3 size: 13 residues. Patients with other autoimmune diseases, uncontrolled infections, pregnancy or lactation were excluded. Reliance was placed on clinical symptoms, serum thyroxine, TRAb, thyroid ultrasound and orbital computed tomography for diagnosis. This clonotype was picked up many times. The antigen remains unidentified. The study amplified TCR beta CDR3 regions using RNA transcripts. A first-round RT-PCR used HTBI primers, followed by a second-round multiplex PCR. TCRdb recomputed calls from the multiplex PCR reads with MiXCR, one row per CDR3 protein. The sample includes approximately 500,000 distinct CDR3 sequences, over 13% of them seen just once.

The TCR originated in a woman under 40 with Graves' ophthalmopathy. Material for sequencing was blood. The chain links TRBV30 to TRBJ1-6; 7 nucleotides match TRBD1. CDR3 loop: CACQGEFNSPLHF. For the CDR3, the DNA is TGTGCCTGTCAGGGGGAGTTTAATTCACCCCTCCACTTT.